The 22 T cell receptor beta chains reported below all come from one sample, sequenced in a study of Ad26.COV2.S vaccination and SARS-CoV-2 variants (dated by TCRdb to 2020 to 2022). The intended sense of this specimen's treatment or condition label: 15 to 20 received Ad26.COV2.S at low or high dose, single or two shots; about 5 received placebo; per-sample allocation not given. For vaccine and placebo recipients, repertoires were sequenced using samples collected on day 63 after the first injection. Library prep was done by the immunoSEQ multiplex PCR assay. In its TCRdb copy, this immuneACCESS table keeps in-frame sequences only and misses some clones. Where compared with another copy, unresolved V genes explain less than half of these, and the others have no known cause. Recorded for this sample are around 450,000 clones; nearly 90% of them occurred a single time. The ten largest make up 2.5% to 3% of the sample.

The material was peripheral blood, obtained in a trial of Ad26.COV2.S vaccine versus placebo. These receptors were obtained from a person between 18 and 65 years old who received the Ad26.COV2.S COVID-19 vaccine or a placebo.

The chain recombines TRBV10-3 with TRBJ1-2; D is perhaps TRBD1 (5 bases). The germline V gene encodes CDR1 ENHRY and CDR2 SYGVKD. This CDR3 spans 13 amino acids. The ends were cut back, 10 bases at V and 8 bases at J, with 20 bases in the middle. The CDR3, as DNA: TGTGCCACGGTATCCACAGGTTTCGACGGCTACACCTTC. Translation gives CATVSTGFDGYTF.

The chain links TRBV6-5 to TRBJ1-5, with D possibly TRBD1 on 6 matching bases. V was pared by 0 bases and J by 5 bases, with 8 bases between. The CDR3 is 14 amino acids. Germline V gene data show CDR1 as MNHEY and CDR2 as SVGAGI. CDR3 loop: CASSYSSGDQPQHF. CDR3 DNA: TGTGCCAGCAGTTACTCGTCAGGGGATCAGCCCCAGCATTTT.

Turning to this clone: The same CDR3 arises from other DNA sequences in this sample as well. The V gene is TRBV20-1, the J gene TRBJ2-5, with unresolved D. Trimming removed 1 base at V and 4 bases at J, with 1 base between. Germline V gene sequence: CDR1 DFQATT, CDR2 SNEGSKA (reference sequence). This CDR3 has 10 amino acids. CDR3 nucleotide sequence: TGCAGTGCTAGAGGAGAGACCCAGTACTTC. It yields the protein CSARGETQYF.

This chain joins TRBV18 and TRBJ2-7; no clear D gene. The CDR3 length is 15 residues. Germline-derived CDR1 and CDR2 are KGHSH and LQKENI. Between the trimmed V and J ends, which lost 4 bases and 2 bases, there was a span of 15 bases. The DNA of the CDR3 is TGTGCCAGCTCACTTTTTGGAGACGCTACCTACGAGCAGTACTTC. Amino acid sequence: CASSLFGDATYEQYF.

V usage is TRBV5-1 and J usage is TRBJ2-7; 8 nucleotides agree with TRBD1. From germline, CDR1 is SGHRS and CDR2 YFSETQ. This CDR3 has 16 residues. Trimming cost V 1 base and J 4 bases; bases outside gene matches: 10. The CDR3 nucleotides read TGCGCCAGCAGCTTGTTAGGAACTGGGACAGGTTACGAGCAGTACTTC. This encodes CASSLLGTGTGYEQYF.

The chain uses TRBV11-2 and TRBJ1-2; D is undetermined. Germline values: CDR1 SGHAT, CDR2 FQNNGV. The CDR3 consists of 15 residues. V lost 0 bases and J 0 bases, leaving 8 bases between the germline ends. The CDR3 DNA is TGTGCCAGCAGCTTAGAACTCTCAGCTAACTATGGCTACACCTTC. Translating it yields CASSLELSANYGYTF.

This rearrangement joins TRBV7-2 to TRBJ2-5; 13 positions agree with TRBD2. V lost 5 bases to trimming and J lost 5 bases; unmatched junction nucleotides: 8. This CDR3 contains 16 residues. Germline V gives CDR1 SGHTA, CDR2 FQGNSA. CDR3 DNA: TGTGCCAGCAGCCTTGGACTAGCGGGGGCCTGGGAGACCCAGTACTTC. Translation gives CASSLGLAGAWETQYF. The complete variable domain, with remaining parts taken from reference TRBV7-2 and TRBJ2-5, reads GAGVSQSPSNKVTEKGKDVELRCDPISGHTALYWYRQSLGQGLEFLIYFQGNSAPDKSGLPSDRFSAERTGGSVSTLTIQRTQQEDSAVYLCASSLGLAGAWETQYFGPGTRLLVL.

The rearrangement joins TRBV28 to TRBJ2-7, with 7 nucleotides matching TRBD1. The germline V gene has CDR1 MDHEN and CDR2 SYDVKM. The CDR3 length is 14 residues. Trimming removed 2 bases from V and 7 bases from J; junction bases left unmatched: 8. The chain's CDR3 is CASSLVPGGAEQYF. Here the CDR3 DNA reads TGTGCCAGCAGTTTAGTTCCAGGGGGAGCTGAGCAGTACTTC.

This clone was picked up one time. This sequence joins TRBV28 and TRBJ1-2; 7 bases agree with TRBD1. The CDR3 consists of 15 residues. Trimming at V came to 6 bases and at J to 2 bases, leaving 9 bases not matched to a gene. Germline-derived CDR1 and CDR2 are MDHEN and SYDVKM. CDR3 protein: CASRLLGDRNYGYTF. The CDR3 DNA is TGTGCCAGCAGGCTTCTAGGGGACAGAAACTATGGCTACACCTTC.

V and J are TRBV5-4 and TRBJ1-2; 9 nucleotides align to TRBD1. V shed 5 bases and J 5 bases; nucleotides not matched to a gene: 10. Germline loops: CDR1 SGHNT, CDR2 YYREEE (reference sequence). The CDR3 has 15 residues. The DNA of the CDR3 is TGTGCCAGCAGTCCTACAGGGGGCGCGGTGTATGGCTACACCTTC. This gives the protein CASSPTGGAVYGYTF.

The chain recombines TRBV25-1 with TRBJ1-2, with D maybe TRBD1 (5 bases). The V end lost 11 bases, the J end lost 2 bases, and 9 bases lay between the germline ends. This CDR3 region has 11 residues. Germline assignment: CDR1 MGHDK and CDR2 SYGVNS. The CDR3 DNA sequence: TGTGCCGCTCGGGGGAACTATGGCTACACCTTC. As protein: CAARGNYGYTF.

The rearrangement uses TRBV29-1 and TRBJ1-2; weak D call: TRBD1 (5 bases). The V end was cut by 0 bases, the J end by 4 bases, with 12 bases between. This CDR3 comprises 14 residues. Germline-derived CDR1 and CDR2 are SQVTM and ANQGSEA. CDR3 residues: CSVEEVGGSYGYTF. The CDR3 coding sequence is TGCAGCGTTGAAGAAGTGGGGGGAAGCTATGGCTACACCTTC.

As DNA, the CDR3 is TGTGCCAGCAGCCCACAGGGTGGGAATTCACCCCTCCACTTT. Its translation: CASSPQGGNSPLHF. The rearrangement links TRBV6-6 to TRBJ1-6; perhaps TRBD1 as D (6 bases). The CDR3 has 14 residues. The germline V and J ends were trimmed by 6 bases and 7 bases, with 13 bases remaining between them. CDR1 is MNHNY, CDR2 SVGAGI, per germline (reference sequence).

This chain links TRBV6-5 with TRBJ1-6, with 7 bases matching TRBD1. This CDR3 contains 14 residues. Germline CDR1 MNHEY, CDR2 SVGAGI. Germline trimming cut 7 bases from V and 6 bases from J; bases unmatched to any gene: 6. The CDR3 DNA follows: TGTGCCAGCACAAGGGGGCTTGGTAATTCACCCCTCCACTTT. This codes for CASTRGLGNSPLHF.

The chain links TRBV7-4 to TRBJ2-7; 9 bases line up with TRBD2. Germline CDR1 SGHVT, CDR2 SQSDAQ. Trimming at V came to 5 bases and at J to 8 bases, leaving 16 bases not matched to a gene. The CDR3 loop spans 16 amino acids. In nucleotides, the CDR3 is TGTGCCAGCAGCCTTTGCCCATTCTTAGCGGGAGACAAGCAGTACGTC. Translation gives CASSLCPFLAGDKQYV.

This clone was seen once. The V gene is TRBV7-9, the J gene TRBJ1-2; TRBD1 agrees at 7 bases. This CDR3 contains 13 residues. The V and J ends lost 3 bases and 5 bases, in that order; junction bases with no gene match: 3. Germline V gives CDR1 SEHNR, CDR2 FQNEAQ (reference sequence). The CDR3 spells CASSFRDRYGYTF. CDR3 in DNA: TGTGCCAGCAGCTTCCGGGACAGATATGGCTACACCTTC. The full variable domain, its missing parts supplied by reference TRBV7-9 and TRBJ1-2, is DTGVSQNPRHKITKRGQNVTFRCDPISEHNRLYWYRQTLGQGPEFLTYFQNEAQLEKSRLLSDRFSAERPKGSFSTLEIQRTEQGDSAMYLCASSFRDRYGYTFGSGTRLTVV.

J is TRBJ2-3 and V is TRBV6-5; the D is unclear. Trimming pared 6 bases from V and 2 bases from J, leaving 12 bases between. This CDR3 has 14 amino acids. Per germline, CDR1 MNHEY and CDR2 SVGAGI. CDR3 region: CASSRPIPTDTQYF. CDR3 coding DNA: TGTGCCAGCAGCCGTCCGATCCCCACAGATACGCAGTATTTT.

The chain carries TRBV29-1 and TRBJ2-5; TRBD2 might be the D (5 bases). The ends were cut back, 0 bases at V and 4 bases at J, with 15 bases in the middle. Germline V gene data show CDR1 as SQVTM and CDR2 as ANQGSEA. The CDR3 length is 15 residues. The CDR3 sequence is CSVEEDWPGRETQYF. CDR3 nucleotide sequence: TGCAGCGTTGAAGAGGACTGGCCTGGGCGAGAGACCCAGTACTTC.

V gene TRBV19 combines with J gene TRBJ1-2; D might be TRBD1 (5 bases). The germline V gene encodes CDR1 LNHDA and CDR2 SQIVND (reference sequence). The CDR3 length is 14 residues. The germline V and J ends were trimmed by 3 bases and 3 bases, with 11 bases remaining between them. The CDR3 sequence is CASSIWGEDYGYTF. The CDR3 coding sequence is TGTGCCAGTAGTATTTGGGGGGAGGACTATGGCTACACCTTC.

The genes are TRBV28 and TRBJ2-4; 11 bases line up with TRBD1. The CDR3 has 17 residues. Germline CDR1 and CDR2: MDHEN and SYDVKM. J lost 6 bases, V lost 0 bases, and 7 bases had no gene match. CDR3 sequence: CASSLWPGGQGANIQYF. In nucleotides, the CDR3 is TGTGCCAGCAGTTTATGGCCGGGCGGACAGGGGGCAAACATTCAGTACTTC.

This clone was counted once. DNA for the CDR3: TGTGCCACCAGTGATTTGAAGGTTAATGAGCAGTTCTTC. Amino acids: CATSDLKVNEQFF. The chain is built from TRBV24-1 and TRBJ2-1; D is uncertain. The germline V gene encodes CDR1 KGHDR and CDR2 SFDVKD. The CDR3 loop spans 13 amino acids. With 0 bases removed from V and 7 bases from J, the gap between germline ends came to 6 bases.

As DNA, the CDR3 is TGTGCCATCAGTGAGTCGATCGGGAGGGTTTACGGCTACACCTTC. It yields the protein CAISESIGRVYGYTF. The rearrangement uses TRBV10-3 and TRBJ1-2; D call uncertain. Trimming took off 0 bases at V and 8 bases at J, with 16 bases between the two ends. The germline CDR1 and CDR2 sequences are ENHRY and SYGVKD. This CDR3 contains 15 residues.